This is a list of T cell receptor beta chains from one sample in a study of cytomegalovirus exposure and HLA in healthy donors. Method: immunoSEQ multiplex PCR; TCRdb's copy keeps in-frame clones and lacks some. The sample records 170,000 or so clones, around three quarters being singletons. Sequencing was performed on PBMCs. The receptors here all came from a woman aged 30 to 39 in good health and CMV-seronegative. Both conserved end residues are part of each CDR3. D genes are given only for firm matches. Size is omitted from some rows. Given values are once, few, many or a class for expanded clones.

j_call clone_size d_call v_call cdr3_nt cdr3_aa
TRBJ1-1 NA NA TRBV30 TGTGCCTGGAGTGGAGGGGGTCTCACTGAAGCTTTCTTT CAWSGGGLTEAFF
TRBJ1-5 NA NA TRBV5-3 TGTGCCAGAGGAGGGCCGCCTCATCAGCCCCAGCATTTT CARGGPPHQPQHF
TRBJ2-2 NA NA TRBV10-3 TGTGCCATCAGTGAGTCGGGAGCGAACACCGGGGAGCTGTTTTTT CAISESGANTGELFF
TRBJ1-1 NA NA TRBV19 TGTGCCAGTAGCCGGCGGATCGAAGCTTTCTTT CASSRRIEAFF
TRBJ2-7 few NA TRBV5-4 TGTGCCAGCAGCTTGGAGGCAGGCATAGGCGAGCAGTACTTC CASSLEAGIGEQYF
TRBJ2-5 NA NA TRBV7-9 TGTGCCAGCAGCTTAAGGGAACCATACAGGGAGACCCAGTACTTC CASSLREPYRETQYF
TRBJ1-4 NA NA TRBV28 TGTGCCAGCAGTTTATTCGGGGGATCCGAAAAACTGTTTTTT CASSLFGGSEKLFF
TRBJ2-7 NA NA TRBV5-6 TGTGCCAGCAGCAAGGTAAGCGGTGCCTACGAGCAGTACTTC CASSKVSGAYEQYF
TRBJ2-5 NA TRBD2 TRBV7-9 TGTTCCAGCAGCTTGCCCGAGACTAGCGGGGGTGAGGAGACCCAGTACTTC CSSSLPETSGGEETQYF
TRBJ2-5 few TRBD2 TRBV5-6 TGTGCCAGCAGCTTGAGGGGACTACCCATTCCCCAGTACTTC CASSLRGLPIPQYF
TRBJ2-5 NA NA TRBV5-1 TGCGCCAGCGACCGGGGAGATGGGGAGCAGTACTTC CASDRGDGEQYF
TRBJ1-1 NA NA TRBV11-1 TGTGCCAGCAGACCAAAAAACCTGGGGGGCACTGAAGCTTTCTTT CASRPKNLGGTEAFF
TRBJ1-4 NA TRBD1 TRBV27 TGTGCCAGCAGATTAACCTCACTCGCCGGGACAGGGGATGAAAAACTGTTTTTT CASRLTSLAGTGDEKLFF
TRBJ2-2 NA TRBD1 TRBV5-1 TGCGCCAGCAGCCTGGGACAGGGGGCGTTCGGGGAGCTGTTTTTT CASSLGQGAFGELFF
TRBJ2-2 NA TRBD2 TRBV6-5 TGTGCCAGCACTTATGCGGGGGGAGGGCGCGGGGAGCTGTTTTTT CASTYAGGGRGELFF
TRBJ2-2 once TRBD2 TRBV7-6 TGTGCCAGCAGCCTCAGCCCAGCGGGGGTTAACACCGGGGAGCTGTTTTTT CASSLSPAGVNTGELFF
TRBJ2-7 NA TRBD2 TRBV4-3 TGCGCCAGCAGCCAAGATTGGGCGGGAGCCCCATACGAGCAGTACTTC CASSQDWAGAPYEQYF
TRBJ2-3 NA TRBD2 TRBV5-1 TGCGCCACGGCTAGCGGGACCCGCACAGATACGCAGTATTTT CATASGTRTDTQYF
TRBJ2-7 NA TRBD2 TRBV5-1 TGCGCCAGCAGCTTGGCCCTAGCGGCCTACGAGCAGTACTTC CASSLALAAYEQYF
TRBJ1-1 NA TRBD1 TRBV19 TGTGCCAGTGGCGACAGGGCTCCCACGAACACTGAAGCTTTCTTT CASGDRAPTNTEAFF
TRBJ2-7 NA TRBD1 TRBV10-3 TGTGCCATCAGTGAGGGGACAGGGTACGAGCAGTACTTC CAISEGTGYEQYF
TRBJ2-5 NA TRBD2 TRBV5-1 TGCGCCAGCAGGGACCTTAGCGGGACCCACCAAGAGACCCAGTACTTC CASRDLSGTHQETQYF
TRBJ2-7 NA NA TRBV18 TGTGCCAGCTCACCCTCGGAGGCCTACGAGCAGTACTTC CASSPSEAYEQYF
TRBJ1-2 NA TRBD1 TRBV7-3 TGTGCCAGCAGCCCGGACAGGGGAGGAAATGGCTACACCTTC CASSPDRGGNGYTF
TRBJ2-1 NA TRBD1 TRBV5-4 TGTGCCAGCAGCACCGACAGGGGGGATGAGCAGTTCTTC CASSTDRGDEQFF
TRBJ1-1 few TRBD1 TRBV6-1 TGTGCCAGCAGTGAGCTCCGTTCGACAGGGGTGGCTTTCTTT CASSELRSTGVAFF
TRBJ1-3 once TRBD1 TRBV5-4 TGTGCCAGCAGCTTGGACAGGGGTAAGGGAAACACCATATATTTT CASSLDRGKGNTIYF
TRBJ2-7 NA TRBD2 TRBV28 TGTGCCAGCAGTTTATTGACTAGCGGGCGTCCCTACGAGCAGTACTTC CASSLLTSGRPYEQYF
TRBJ2-4 few NA TRBV19 TGTGCCAGTATCGAGAGGGCCAAAAACATTCAGTACTTC CASIERAKNIQYF
TRBJ2-7 NA TRBD2 TRBV19 TGTGCCAGTAGTAGGGAGCGGGAGGATTACGAGCAGTACTTC CASSREREDYEQYF
TRBJ1-2 NA NA TRBV25-1 TGTGCCAGCAGTGAATTTGGACCTCAGGGAGGCTACACCTTC CASSEFGPQGGYTF
TRBJ1-2 NA TRBD1 TRBV7-9 TGTGCCAGCACCCTCTGGGCCGGACAGGGAGGTGGCTACACCTTC CASTLWAGQGGGYTF
TRBJ2-7 NA NA TRBV7-2 TGTGCCAGCAGCTTAGCGGGAGTCTCCTACGAGCAGTACTTC CASSLAGVSYEQYF
TRBJ1-5 NA TRBD1 TRBV4-1 TGCGCCAGCAGCCAAGTAAGGGACAGGGGTGGACAGCCCCAGCATTTT CASSQVRDRGGQPQHF
TRBJ1-1 NA NA TRBV30 TGTGCCTGGAGTGTAACCACAATGAACACCGAAGCTTTCTTT CAWSVTTMNTEAFF
TRBJ1-1 few NA TRBV7-9 TGTGCCAGCAGCTTGGGGGGGTTGAACACTGAAGCTTTCTTT CASSLGGLNTEAFF
TRBJ2-1 NA TRBD2 TRBV7-8 TGTGCCAGCAGCGTAAGACTAGCGGGAGGCGATGAGCAGTTCTTC CASSVRLAGGDEQFF
TRBJ1-2 NA NA TRBV4-3 TGCGCCAGCAGCCAAGGTCGGGGGGGCAACTATGGCTACACCTTC CASSQGRGGNYGYTF
TRBJ2-5 once TRBD2 TRBV28 TGTGCCAGCAGTTCGGCGGGAGGGAAAGAGACCCAGTACTTC CASSSAGGKETQYF
TRBJ1-6 NA TRBD1 TRBV27 TGTGCCAGCAGTTTAGGATCGGGACAGAGGGATTCACCCCTCCACTTT CASSLGSGQRDSPLHF
TRBJ1-5 once NA TRBV13 TGTGCCAGCAGCCTCGGTTCCGGCAATCAGCCCCAGCATTTT CASSLGSGNQPQHF
TRBJ2-3 NA TRBD1 TRBV7-7 TGTGCTAGCAGCGCTTTACCCGGGACAGGGGGCTTTGATACGCAGTATTTT CASSALPGTGGFDTQYF
TRBJ1-1 NA NA TRBV9 TGTGCCAGCAGCGTAGGACTAATGATGAACACTGAAGCTTTCTTT CASSVGLMMNTEAFF
TRBJ1-2 NA NA TRBV30 TGTGCCTGGAGTCCCGGGGGCTATGGCTACACCTTC CAWSPGGYGYTF
TRBJ1-5 once TRBD1 TRBV10-1 TGCGCCAGCTCCGGGACAGGGGGCAATCAGCCCCAGCATTTT CASSGTGGNQPQHF
TRBJ1-1 NA NA TRBV5-3 TGTGCCAGAAGCTTGGCAACCCCAGGGGTCGTCATGAACACTGAAGCTTTCTTT CARSLATPGVVMNTEAFF
TRBJ2-2 NA NA TRBV5-4 TGTGCCAGCAGCCCGGGCCGGGGAACCGGGGAGCTGTTTTTT CASSPGRGTGELFF
TRBJ1-5 NA TRBD1 TRBV19 TGTGCCAGTAGTACCCAGGGGGTTAGCAATCAGCCCCAGCATTTT CASSTQGVSNQPQHF
TRBJ2-1 NA NA TRBV5-1 TGCGCCAGCAGCTTCGACTCACCCTCCTACAATGAGCAGTTCTTC CASSFDSPSYNEQFF
TRBJ2-1 NA TRBD2 TRBV2 TGTGCCAGCAGTCCGCTGGCGGGGGGTCCCTACAATGAGCAGTTCTTC CASSPLAGGPYNEQFF
TRBJ2-4 NA TRBD1 TRBV6-1 TGTGCCACGGGGACAGAGTCAAAAAACATTCAGTACTTC CATGTESKNIQYF
TRBJ1-1 NA NA TRBV10-3 TGTGCCATCAGTGAGACAGGGTTGTTGACTGAAGCTTTCTTT CAISETGLLTEAFF
TRBJ2-7 NA TRBD2 TRBV2 TGTGCCAGCAGTGACGTGAGCGGGAGGGCCTACGAGCAGTACTTC CASSDVSGRAYEQYF
TRBJ2-7 NA TRBD1 TRBV27 TGTGCCAGCAGGCCCCAGGGACAGGCCCAGGAGCAGTACTTC CASRPQGQAQEQYF
TRBJ2-3 few TRBD1 TRBV4-1 TGCGCCAGCAGCCAAGACCCCGGCAGGGGGATGGCAGATACGCAGTATTTT CASSQDPGRGMADTQYF
TRBJ2-2 NA NA TRBV6-4 TGTGCCAGCAGTGACAACAGTGTGGGCACCGGGGAGCTGTTTTTT CASSDNSVGTGELFF
TRBJ2-7 NA NA TRBV6-1 TGTGCCAGCAGTGAAACGTCTATTTCCTACGAGCAGTACTTC CASSETSISYEQYF
TRBJ2-1 NA TRBD2 TRBV29-1 TGCAGCGTTGAAGAGGAGGTAGCGGGAGTAAGTTTTAATGAGCAGTTCTTC CSVEEEVAGVSFNEQFF
TRBJ2-7 once TRBD2 TRBV9 TGTGCCAGCAGCGTAGCTGGGACTAGCGGGAGGGCCTACGAGCAGTACTTC CASSVAGTSGRAYEQYF